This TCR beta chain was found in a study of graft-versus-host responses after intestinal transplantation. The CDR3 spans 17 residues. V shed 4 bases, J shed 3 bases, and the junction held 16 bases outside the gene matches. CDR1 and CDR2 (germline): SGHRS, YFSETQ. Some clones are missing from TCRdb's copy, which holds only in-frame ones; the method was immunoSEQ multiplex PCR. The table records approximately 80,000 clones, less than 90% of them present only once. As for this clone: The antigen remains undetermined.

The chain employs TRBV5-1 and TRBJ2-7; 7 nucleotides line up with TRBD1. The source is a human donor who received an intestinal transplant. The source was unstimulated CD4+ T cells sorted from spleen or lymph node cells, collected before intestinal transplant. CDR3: CASSLTIGGRPYYEQYF. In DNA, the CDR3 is TGCGCCAGCAGCCTGACTATAGGGGGCCGCCCCTACTACGAGCAGTACTTC.